This TCR beta chain was sequenced in a study of blood T cell repertoires in COVID-19. Study as a whole: PBMCs, B-cell-depleted T cells, or T cells were the source of the cDNA or gDNA that made up the material.

Cohort placement rested on clinical history that participants reported themselves. Before being deemed recovered, Cohort 3 donors had two negative PCRs, clearance, or symptom resolution. J gave up 12 bases and V 1 base, and 14 bases lay outside the gene matches. This CDR3 is built from 15 residues. Germline CDR1 and CDR2: LGHDT and YNNKEL (reference sequence). This table comes from immunoSEQ multiplex PCR, and its TCRdb copy is limited to in-frame clones, with some not included. Of 430,000 or so clones in the sample, 85% to 90% are singletons; the top ten hold about 2%. Sequenced sample: PBMCs or T cells enriched from blood (not recorded which). This clonotype was obtained from a woman in her thirties or forties who had recovered from COVID-19. The chain is built from TRBV3-1 (or the pseudogene TRBV3-2) and TRBJ2-7; 8 bases line up with TRBD1. For the CDR3, the DNA is TGTGCCAGCAGCCAAGTGCACAGGGGGTTTCCTTTACTGTACTTC. As protein: CASSQVHRGFPLLYF.